One sample yielded the 8 T cell receptor beta chains listed below, sequenced in a study of blood T cell repertoires in COVID-19. Produced via immunoSEQ multiplex PCR; TCRdb's table is partial and in-frame only. The table has tens of thousands of clones, 80% to 90% seen once. Sequences were obtained from peripheral blood. These receptors all stem from a woman of 80 years or more with COVID-19, enrolled during active disease.

The genes are TRBV2 and TRBJ1-6; D is perhaps TRBD1 (6 bases). Germline CDR1 is SNHLY and CDR2 is FYNNEI. This CDR3 comprises 13 residues. V was shortened by 3 bases and J by 7 bases, with 7 bases between the two germline ends. The CDR3 sequence is CASSERGNSPLHF. CDR3 DNA: TGTGCCAGCAGTGAGAGGGGGAATTCACCCCTCCACTTT.

The gene calls are TRBV30 and TRBJ1-4; no clear D gene. The V end was cut by 5 bases, the J end by 7 bases, with 8 bases between. CDR1 is GTSNPN and CDR2 is SVGIG in the germline V gene (reference sequence). The CDR3 runs 11 residues. The CDR3 nucleotides read TGTGCCTGGGAGCGGGCTGAAAAACTGTTTTTT. It codes for CAWERAEKLFF. The entire variable domain, with the rest obtained from reference TRBV30 and TRBJ1-4, is as follows: SQTIHQWPATLVQPVGSPLSLECTVEGTSNPNLYWYRQAAGRGLQLLFYSVGIGQISSEVPQNLSASRPQDRQFILSSKKLLLSDSGFYLCAWERAEKLFFGSGTQLSVL.

The rearrangement links TRBV18 to TRBJ1-2; D is possibly TRBD1 (5 bases). CDR1 and CDR2 from the germline V gene are KGHSH and LQKENI. Trimming stripped 2 bases from V and 4 bases from J, with 17 bases between. The CDR3 extends over 16 amino acids. For the CDR3, the DNA is TGTGCCAGCTCACCAACCGGACTGGGGGGGAGCTATGGCTACACCTTC. Translated, it gives CASSPTGLGGSYGYTF. The full variable domain, its missing parts supplied by reference TRBV18 and TRBJ1-2, is NAGVMQNPRHLVRRRGQEARLRCSPMKGHSHVYWYRQLPEEGLKFMVYLQKENIIDESGMPKERFSAEFPKEGPSILRIQQVVRGDSAAYFCASSPTGLGGSYGYTFGSGTRLTVV.

This sequence joins TRBV6-4 and TRBJ1-2; possibly TRBD1 for D (6 bases). Per germline, CDR1 MRHNA and CDR2 SNTAGT. There are 14 residues in the CDR3. With 2 bases removed from V and 6 bases from J, the gap between germline ends came to 13 bases. This CDR3 reads CASSDADRIDGYTF. CDR3 sequence (DNA): TGTGCCAGCAGTGACGCCGACAGGATCGATGGCTACACCTTC.

The V and J genes are TRBV5-6 and TRBJ1-6, with TRBD1 matching over 10 bases. The CDR3 covers 14 residues. J was trimmed by 11 bases and V by 4 bases; bases with no gene match: 6. CDR1 is SGHDT, CDR2 YYEEEE, per germline. The CDR3 DNA reads as TGTGCCAGCAGCAACGACAGGGGGCGAACACCCCTCCACTTT. It encodes CASSNDRGRTPLHF.

This chain connects TRBV30 to TRBJ2-7; 9 bases align to TRBD1. Trimming at V came to 7 bases and at J to 6 bases, leaving 13 bases not matched to a gene. CDR3 length equals 14 residues. Germline V lookup: CDR1 GTSNPN, CDR2 SVGIG (reference sequence). The CDR3 bases are TGTGCCTCGCCCCGCGGGACAGGGTCTTCCGAGCAGTACTTC. This translates into CASPRGTGSSEQYF.

V is TRBV11-2 and J is TRBJ2-2; D unresolved. This CDR3 has 16 amino acids. Trimming shortened V by 0 bases and J by 3 bases, and 11 bases separated the two germline ends. Germline CDR1 SGHAT, CDR2 FQNNGV. This chain's CDR3 is CASSLEIALHTGELFF. As DNA, the CDR3 is TGTGCCAGCAGCTTAGAAATAGCTCTGCACACCGGGGAGCTGTTTTTT.

The chain joins TRBV30 to TRBJ2-5, with 7 nucleotides matching TRBD2. This CDR3 contains 16 residues. V dropped 2 bases and J dropped 5; count of bases not matched to a gene: 14. Germline V gene lookup returns CDR1 GTSNPN and CDR2 SVGIG (reference sequence). CDR3 protein: CAWSPHRAGNQETQYF. The CDR3 DNA is TGTGCCTGGAGTCCCCACCGAGCGGGAAATCAGGAGACCCAGTACTTC. The complete variable domain, with remaining parts taken from reference TRBV30 and TRBJ2-5, reads SQTIHQWPATLVQPVGSPLSLECTVEGTSNPNLYWYRQAAGRGLQLLFYSVGIGQISSEVPQNLSASRPQDRQFILSSKKLLLSDSGFYLCAWSPHRAGNQETQYFGPGTRLLVL.